Below are 24 T cell receptor beta chains sequenced from a single sample in a study of stem cell transplantation in POMP-related autoinflammatory disease. Libraries were prepared by immunoSEQ multiplex PCR; TCRdb keeps only in-frame clonotypes and omits some of them. Of over 60,000 clones in the sample, approximately 91% were seen once. Material: CD4+ T cells from PBMCs, obtained after stem cell transplantation. These receptors were taken from a human patient with POMP-related autoinflammation and immune dysregulation (PRAID). Among the T cells, some may be from the graft donor.

The chain uses TRBV12-5 and TRBJ1-1; D remains ambiguous. The V end lost 0 bases, the J end lost 0 bases, and 17 bases lay between the germline ends. The CDR3 runs 18 residues. Germline V lookup: CDR1 LGHNT, CDR2 FRNRAP. The CDR3 DNA is TGTGCTAGTGGTTTGGTACTAAATCCGGGCCCTCTGAACACTGAAGCTTTCTTT. Its protein is CASGLVLNPGPLNTEAFF. The entire variable domain, with the rest obtained from reference TRBV12-5 and TRBJ1-1, is as follows: DARVTQTPRHKVTEMGQEVTMRCQPILGHNTVFWYRQTMMQGLELLAYFRNRAPLDDSGMPKDRFSAEMPDATLATLKIQPSEPRDSAVYFCASGLVLNPGPLNTEAFFGQGTRLTVV.

The chain is built from TRBV5-1 and TRBJ2-4, with D perhaps matching TRBD1 (5 bases). V lost 4 bases and J 5 bases, leaving 16 bases between the germline ends. The CDR3 runs 15 residues. CDR1 and CDR2 from the germline V gene are SGHRS and YFSETQ. This CDR3 reads CASSRKSQGENIQYF. In DNA, the CDR3 is TGCGCCAGCAGCCGGAAGAGCCAAGGGGAAAACATTCAGTACTTC.

V gene TRBV10-3 combines with J gene TRBJ1-5, with D perhaps matching TRBD1 (6 bases). Germline CDR1 ENHRY, CDR2 SYGVKD. Trimming pared 2 bases from V and 6 bases from J, leaving 17 bases between. The CDR3 has 16 amino acids. The CDR3 loop reads CAISETWQGQGQPQHF. The CDR3 DNA reads TGTGCCATCAGTGAGACCTGGCAGGGGCAGGGTCAGCCCCAGCATTTT.

This chain links TRBV28 with TRBJ2-6; no clear D. Germline V gene data show CDR1 as MDHEN and CDR2 as SYDVKM. There are 16 residues in the CDR3. The germline V and J ends were trimmed by 3 bases and 0 bases, with 9 bases remaining between them. The CDR3 sequence: CASSLTPHSGANVLTF. The CDR3, as DNA: TGTGCCAGCAGTTTGACACCTCACTCTGGGGCCAACGTCCTGACTTTC. The full variable domain, completed using reference TRBV28 and TRBJ2-6, is DVKVTQSSRYLVKRTGEKVFLECVQDMDHENMFWYRQDPGLGLRLIYFSYDVKMKEKGDIPEGYSVSREKKERFSLILESASTNQTSMYLCASSLTPHSGANVLTFGAGSRLTVL.

The chain combines TRBV5-1 with TRBJ1-2, with TRBD1 identical over 8 bases. The germline gives CDR1 SGHRS, CDR2 YFSETQ. This CDR3 spans 14 amino acids. The J segment lost 8 bases and the V segment lost 0 bases, leaving 6 bases of the junction unmatched. The CDR3 protein is CASSLGGQGGGYTF. In DNA, the CDR3 is TGCGCCAGCAGCTTGGGAGGACAGGGCGGAGGCTACACCTTC.

The chain recombines TRBV7-2 with TRBJ2-1; D perhaps matches TRBD2 (6 bases). The V end was cut by 2 bases, the J end by 11 bases, with 13 bases between. CDR1 is SGHTA and CDR2 is FQGNSA in the germline V gene. The CDR3 covers 13 residues. The CDR3 nucleotides read TGTGCCAGCAGCTTACAGCGGGTGGGACAGCAGTTCTTC. Translating it yields CASSLQRVGQQFF.

V and J are TRBV29-1 and TRBJ2-5; TRBD1 is a possible D gene (6 bases). The CDR3 is made up of 13 amino acids. In germline, CDR1 is SQVTM, CDR2 ANQGSEA. The V and J ends lost 4 bases and 1 base respectively, with 10 bases between them. CDR3 in amino acids: CSVAGQLQETQYF. The CDR3 DNA reads TGCAGCGTTGCGGGACAACTCCAAGAGACCCAGTACTTC.

The CDR3 bases are TGTGCCAGCAGCCCCCCTGGTGTATTTGAAAAACTGTTTTTT. Translation: CASSPPGVFEKLFF. The rearrangement links TRBV7-9 to TRBJ1-4; no definite D call. V gave up 5 bases and J gave up 7 bases, with 14 bases separating them. Germline V gene sequence: CDR1 SEHNR, CDR2 FQNEAQ (reference sequence). The CDR3 is 14 residues long. The full variable domain, its missing parts supplied by reference TRBV7-9 and TRBJ1-4, is DTGVSQNPRHKITKRGQNVTFRCDPISEHNRLYWYRQTLGQGPEFLTYFQNEAQLEKSRLLSDRFSAERPKGSFSTLEIQRTEQGDSAMYLCASSPPGVFEKLFFGSGTQLSVL.

The rearrangement joins TRBV18 to TRBJ2-2, with 9 bases aligning to TRBD1. V dropped 2 bases and J dropped 4; count of bases not matched to a gene: 8. The CDR3 extends over 17 amino acids. Germline V gene sequence: CDR1 KGHSH, CDR2 LQKENI. CDR3 sequence (DNA): TGTGCCAGCTCACCAACAACCGGGACAGGGATCACCGGGGAGCTGTTTTTT. Translating gives CASSPTTGTGITGELFF.

The chain carries TRBV6-5 and TRBJ1-4; possible D gene TRBD1, 5 bases. The CDR3 loop spans 13 amino acids. Germline V gene data show CDR1 as MNHEY and CDR2 as SVGAGI. V lost 6 bases and J lost 8, with 13 bases in between. The CDR3 loop is CASRNGRDEKLFF. The CDR3 DNA reads as TGTGCCAGCAGGAACGGGAGGGACGAAAAACTGTTTTTT.

This rearrangement joins TRBV7-3 to TRBJ2-3, with TRBD2 matching over 9 bases. The CDR3 consists of 14 residues. CDR1 and CDR2 from the germline V gene are SGHTA and FQGTGA. Trimming cost V 5 bases and J 5 bases; bases outside gene matches: 5. DNA for the CDR3: TGTGCCAGCAGCCCGGGACTAGCCGTAGATACGCAGTATTTT. This encodes CASSPGLAVDTQYF.

The V gene is TRBV15, the J gene TRBJ1-2; D perhaps matches TRBD1 (6 bases). CDR3 length equals 16 residues. The V gene lost 0 bases and the J gene lost 8 bases, with 19 bases spanning the gap. CDR1 and CDR2 (germline): LNHNV, YYDKDF (reference sequence). The DNA for the CDR3 is TGTGCCACCAGCAGAGATCACATCAACAGGGTCGAGGGCTACACCTTC. It specifies CATSRDHINRVEGYTF.

The CDR3 DNA follows: TGTGCCGCAAGCCGTACGGGGGGCACCTATGGCTACACCTTC. This sequence encodes CAASRTGGTYGYTF. This rearrangement joins TRBV3-1 (or the pseudogene TRBV3-2) to TRBJ1-2, with D possibly TRBD1 on 6 matching bases. CDR1 and CDR2 from the germline V gene are LGHDT and YNNKEL (reference sequence). V was clipped by 11 bases and J by 4 bases, with 20 bases between them. The CDR3 consists of 14 residues.

V is TRBV15 and J is TRBJ2-3; no definite D call. From germline, CDR1 is LNHNV and CDR2 YYDKDF (reference sequence). V gave up 0 bases and J gave up 5 bases, with 15 bases separating them. The CDR3 is made up of 16 amino acids. CDR3 residues: CATSRDIDFSVDTQYF. As DNA, the CDR3 is TGTGCCACCAGCAGAGATATCGACTTCTCGGTAGATACGCAGTATTTT. Supplemented by reference TRBV15 and TRBJ2-3, the full variable domain reads DAMVIQNPRYQVTQFGKPVTLSCSQTLNHNVMYWYQQKSSQAPKLLFHYYDKDFNNEADTPDNFQSRRPNTSFCFLDIRSPGLGDTAMYLCATSRDIDFSVDTQYFGPGTRLTVL.

This clone was observed a single time. The chain is built from TRBV5-1 and TRBJ2-5; D unresolved. The CDR3 length is 16 residues. Germline CDR1 reads SGHRS; CDR2 reads YFSETQ. The V and J ends lost 0 bases and 5 bases respectively, with 17 bases between them. The CDR3 DNA follows: TGCGCCAGCAGCTTGGAGGAAAGGGTGGTAGTGGAGACCCAGTACTTC. Its protein product is CASSLEERVVVETQYF.

CDR3 sequence (DNA): TGTGCCAGCAGCTTCCCGGGAGGCCGGGCAGATACGCAGTATTTT. Its translation: CASSFPGGRADTQYF. V gene TRBV5-4 combines with J gene TRBJ2-3, with 7 positions matching TRBD2. The CDR3 is 15 amino acids. Germline CDR1 is SGHNT and CDR2 is YYREEE (reference sequence). The V and J ends lost 2 bases and 4 bases, in that order; junction bases with no gene match: 7.

The genes are TRBV28 and TRBJ1-4, with 9 bases lining up with TRBD1. The germline CDR1 and CDR2 sequences are MDHEN and SYDVKM. Trimming removed 6 bases from V and 8 bases from J; junction bases left unmatched: 4. The CDR3 covers 13 residues. The CDR3 loop reads CASRGTGLEKLFF. The CDR3 DNA reads TGTGCCAGCAGGGGGACAGGGCTAGAAAAACTGTTTTTT.

The chain employs TRBV28 and TRBJ2-7, with 9 bases that match TRBD1. Germline V gene lookup returns CDR1 MDHEN and CDR2 SYDVKM. Trimming removed 6 bases from V and 3 bases from J; junction bases left unmatched: 6. CDR3 length: 14 amino acids. CDR3 sequence: CASSLRDRVYEQYV. The CDR3 DNA is TGTGCCAGCAGCCTCCGGGACAGGGTCTACGAGCAGTACGTC.

The V call is TRBV6-6, the J call TRBJ1-1, with 7 bases matching TRBD1. V lost 4 bases to trimming and J lost 8 bases; unmatched junction nucleotides: 10. This CDR3 has 14 amino acids. Germline CDR1 reads MNHNY; CDR2 reads SVGAGI (reference sequence). The CDR3 is CASSSRTAGQEAFF. For the CDR3, the DNA is TGTGCCAGCAGTTCAAGGACGGCGGGACAGGAAGCTTTCTTT.

The genes are TRBV9 and TRBJ2-3; 14 bases map to TRBD2. The length of the CDR3 is 16 residues. The trim removed 3 bases at V and 4 bases at J, leaving 4 bases unmatched. Germline V gene data show CDR1 as SGDLS and CDR2 as YYNGEE. CDR3 DNA: TGTGCCAGCAGCGCCTCGGGACTAGCGGGGGCAGATACGCAGTATTTT. Encoded protein: CASSASGLAGADTQYF. Drawing the rest from reference TRBV9 and TRBJ2-3, the complete variable domain is DSGVTQTPKHLITATGQRVTLRCSPRSGDLSVYWYQQSLDQGLQFLIQYYNGEERAKGNILERFSAQQFPDLHSELNLSSLELGDSALYFCASSASGLAGADTQYFGPGTRLTVL.

The gene calls are TRBV5-1 and TRBJ2-7; 11 positions match TRBD2. CDR1 is SGHRS, CDR2 YFSETQ, per germline. Losses at the gene ends were 3 bases for V and 4 bases for J; bases not matched to a gene: 9. The CDR3 contains 16 residues. CDR3 residues: CASSSLPRTSGYEQYF. Here the CDR3 DNA reads TGCGCCAGCAGCTCTCTACCGCGGACTAGCGGGTACGAGCAGTACTTC.

This clone was detected once. This chain links TRBV3-1 (or the pseudogene TRBV3-2) with TRBJ2-2; TRBD2 matches 10 bases. The length of the CDR3 is 18 residues. Germline-derived CDR1 and CDR2 are LGHDT and YNNKEL (reference sequence). J was trimmed by 3 bases and V by 4 bases; bases with no gene match: 11. The CDR3 is CASSPWAPSGGDTGELFF. The CDR3, as DNA: TGTGCCAGCAGCCCATGGGCCCCTAGCGGGGGTGACACCGGGGAGCTGTTTTTT.

The count of this clone is one. CDR3 sequence: CASSLADGAYEQYF. CDR3 DNA: TGCGCCAGCAGCTTGGCGGACGGAGCCTACGAGCAGTACTTC. The rearrangement uses TRBV5-1 and TRBJ2-7; D remains unclear. Deletions cut 0 bases from V and 2 bases from J, with 9 bases between. The CDR3 length is 14 residues. Germline V gene data show CDR1 as SGHRS and CDR2 as YFSETQ.

V gene TRBV27 combines with J gene TRBJ2-1; possible D gene TRBD2, 5 bases. This CDR3 region has 13 residues. Germline V gives CDR1 MNHEY, CDR2 SMNVEV (reference sequence). Deletions cut 6 bases from V and 9 bases from J, with 15 bases between. The CDR3 bases are TGTGCCAGCAGGGGTTACCCGGGGATTGAGCAGTTCTTC. As protein: CASRGYPGIEQFF.